A selection of T cell receptor beta chains follows, all from one sample in a study of TIL therapy for anti-PD-1-resistant metastatic lung cancer. Repertoires were generated with immunoSEQ multiplex PCR, while TCRdb's copy carries only in-frame clones and drops some. The profile shows about 20,000 clones, 80% to 90% of them singletons. This material consisted of blood, taken at baseline. The receptors were gathered from a person aged 25-79 years with non-small cell lung cancer. CDR3s include the opening cysteine and the closing phenylalanine or tryptophan. A D gene is named only where the DNA matches it firmly. Some rows have no size entry. The others give once, few or many, or a class for an expanded clone.

clone size	V gene	J gene	D gene	CDR3 protein	CDR3 DNA
once	TRBV4-3	TRBJ2-2	TRBD1	CASSQERWGTGNTGELFF	TGCGCCAGCAGCCAAGAACGGTGGGGGACAGGGAACACCGGGGAGCTGTTTTTT
few	TRBV7-3	TRBJ1-1	-	CASSRRGTEAFF	TGTGCCAGCAGTAGGCGGGGGACTGAAGCTTTCTTT
-	TRBV18	TRBJ2-5	-	CASSPPSVRETQYF	TGTGCCAGCTCACCCCCTAGCGTCAGGGAGACCCAGTACTTC
-	TRBV9	TRBJ2-5	TRBD2	CASSGLAGGTRETQYF	TGTGCCAGCAGCGGACTAGCGGGGGGCACTAGGGAGACCCAGTACTTC
-	TRBV18	TRBJ2-7	-	CASSPRISYEQYF	TGTGCCAGCTCACCACGCATCTCCTACGAGCAGTACTTC
-	TRBV10-3	TRBJ1-5	TRBD1	CAIGTGDSNQPQHF	TGTGCCATCGGGACAGGGGATAGCAATCAGCCCCAGCATTTT
-	TRBV7-3	TRBJ2-5	TRBD2	CASSLLPAGAGETQYF	TGTGCCAGCAGCTTACTACCGGCGGGAGCGGGGGAGACCCAGTACTTC
few	TRBV28	TRBJ1-1	-	CASRGAVPAAEAFF	TGTGCCAGCAGGGGGGCGGTGCCTGCGGCTGAAGCTTTCTTT
-	TRBV4-1	TRBJ1-2	-	CASSHNQEVNYGYTF	TGCGCCAGCAGCCATAACCAGGAGGTCAACTATGGCTACACCTTC
-	TRBV6-1	TRBJ1-6	TRBD1	CASSEVGQMNSPLHF	TGTGCCAGCAGTGAAGTGGGACAGATGAATTCACCCCTCCACTTT
-	TRBV11-3	TRBJ2-5	TRBD1	CASSLVDRASETQYF	TGTGCCAGCAGCTTAGTGGACAGGGCCTCAGAGACCCAGTACTTC
-	TRBV7-9	TRBJ1-5	-	CASSLGVMNSQHF	TGTGCCAGCAGCCTAGGGGTGATGAATTCCCAGCATTTT
-	TRBV15	TRBJ1-1	-	CATSRGQGNTEAFF	TGTGCCACCAGCAGAGGGCAGGGGAACACTGAAGCTTTCTTT
-	TRBV29-1	TRBJ2-1	TRBD2	CSVEFGAGVPPYNEQFF	TGCAGCGTTGAGTTTGGAGCGGGAGTACCTCCCTACAATGAGCAGTTCTTC
-	TRBV5-6	TRBJ1-2	TRBD1	CASSFEKFLTGGLNYGYTF	TGTGCCAGCAGCTTCGAGAAGTTCTTAACAGGGGGCCTTAACTATGGCTACACCTTC
once	TRBV7-2	TRBJ2-5	TRBD2	CASSHPGTSGGRRETQYF	TGTGCCAGCAGCCACCCCGGGACTAGCGGGGGCCGGAGAGAGACCCAGTACTTC
-	TRBV6-4	TRBJ2-3	-	CATTLGQPVSPSDTQYF	TGTGCCACCACCCTGGGTCAGCCGGTCTCCCCCTCAGATACGCAGTATTTT
-	TRBV18	TRBJ2-1	-	CASSPYGGYNEQFF	TGTGCCAGCTCACCTTATGGGGGATACAATGAGCAGTTCTTC
-	TRBV5-1	TRBJ1-3	-	CASSLAGPGNTIYF	TGCGCCAGCAGCTTGGCAGGGCCTGGAAACACCATATATTTT
-	TRBV11-2	TRBJ2-1	-	CASSLDRWGNEQFF	TGTGCCAGCAGCTTAGATCGTTGGGGGAATGAGCAGTTCTTC
few	TRBV7-9	TRBJ1-1	TRBD1	CASSAGTGEMNTEAFF	TGTGCCAGCAGCGCGGGGACAGGGGAGATGAACACTGAAGCTTTCTTT
-	TRBV28	TRBJ1-1	TRBD1	CASSFLMDRDNTEAFF	TGTGCCAGCAGTTTCCTTATGGACAGGGATAACACTGAAGCTTTCTTT
-	TRBV6-1	TRBJ1-2	-	CASSEPDVGGGYTF	TGTGCCAGCAGTGAGCCAGACGTAGGTGGGGGCTACACCTTC
-	TRBV5-1	TRBJ2-3	-	CASSLGTFSDTQYF	TGCGCCAGCAGCTTGGGGACATTCTCGGATACGCAGTATTTT
-	TRBV9	TRBJ2-7	TRBD1	CASSVGGRDRAYNYEQYF	TGTGCCAGCAGCGTAGGAGGAAGGGACAGGGCTTACAACTACGAGCAGTACTTC
-	TRBV18	TRBJ2-7	-	CASSPADSEQYF	TGTGCCAGCTCACCGGCAGACTCCGAGCAGTACTTC
-	TRBV5-6	TRBJ2-7	-	CASTILRFAPYEQYF	TGTGCCAGCACCATTCTTCGGTTTGCCCCCTACGAGCAGTACTTC